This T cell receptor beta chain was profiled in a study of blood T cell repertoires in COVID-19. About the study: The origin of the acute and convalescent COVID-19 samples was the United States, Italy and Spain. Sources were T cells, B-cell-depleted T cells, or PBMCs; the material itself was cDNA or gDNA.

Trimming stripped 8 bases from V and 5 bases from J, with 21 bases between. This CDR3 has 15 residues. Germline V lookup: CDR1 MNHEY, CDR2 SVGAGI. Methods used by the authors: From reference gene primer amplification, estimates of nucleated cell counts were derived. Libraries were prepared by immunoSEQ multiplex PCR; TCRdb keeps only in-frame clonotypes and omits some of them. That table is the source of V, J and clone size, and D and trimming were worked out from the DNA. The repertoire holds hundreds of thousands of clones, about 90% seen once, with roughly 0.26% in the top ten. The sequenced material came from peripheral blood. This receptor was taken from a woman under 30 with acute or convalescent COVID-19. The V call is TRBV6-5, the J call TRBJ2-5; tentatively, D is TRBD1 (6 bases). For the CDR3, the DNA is TGTGCCAGCCGCTACCAGGGGCTATACCGTGAGACCCAGTACTTC. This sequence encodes CASRYQGLYRETQYF.